A selection of T cell receptor beta chains follows, all from one sample in a study of blood T cell repertoires in COVID-19. The table came from immunoSEQ multiplex PCR; TCRdb's copy has only in-frame clones and leaves some out. Among around 82,000 clones listed, 90% were seen once. The source material was peripheral blood. The source of these receptors is a human donor in a cohort sampled during active COVID-19. Both conserved end residues are part of each CDR3. Fields, in order: J gene, D gene, clone size, V gene, CDR3 protein, CDR3 DNA. The D gene is left open where the match is weak. Where a row states a size, it is once, few, many or the class of an expanded clone; other rows omit it.

J: TRBJ2-7
D: TRBD2
size: NA
V: TRBV5-6
CDR3: CASSPTSSGGPYEQYF
DNA: TGTGCCAGCAGCCCGACGTCTAGCGGGGGCCCCTACGAGCAGTACTTC

J: TRBJ2-2
D: NA
size: NA
V: TRBV27
CDR3: CASSFSRDYRNTGELFF
DNA: TGTGCCAGCAGCTTCTCCAGGGATTATCGAAACACCGGGGAGCTGTTTTTT

J: TRBJ2-2
D: TRBD2
size: NA
V: TRBV14
CDR3: CASSQDVIAGGNTGELFF
DNA: TGTGCCAGCAGCCAAGATGTCATCGCGGGGGGGAACACCGGGGAGCTGTTTTTT

J: TRBJ1-2
D: TRBD1
size: NA
V: TRBV19
CDR3: CASSIGFRDRGEGYTF
DNA: TGTGCCAGTAGTATCGGGTTTCGGGACAGGGGAGAAGGCTACACCTTC

J: TRBJ2-1
D: TRBD2
size: NA
V: TRBV3-1/TRBV3-2
CDR3: CASSQPLAQHEQFF
DNA: TGTGCCAGCAGCCAACCACTAGCGCAGCATGAGCAGTTCTTC

J: TRBJ1-5
D: TRBD1
size: NA
V: TRBV2
CDR3: CASSETGTGAHQPQHF
DNA: TGTGCCAGCAGTGAGACGGGAACAGGGGCCCATCAGCCCCAGCATTTT

J: TRBJ2-2
D: NA
size: NA
V: TRBV27
CDR3: CASSPPPYPRGELFF
DNA: TGTGCCAGCAGTCCCCCCCCTTATCCCAGGGGGGAGCTGTTTTTT

J: TRBJ1-6
D: NA
size: once
V: TRBV5-6
CDR3: CASSPDSANSPLHF
DNA: TGTGCCAGCAGCCCGGACTCTGCTAATTCACCCCTCCACTTT

J: TRBJ1-2
D: NA
size: NA
V: TRBV27
CDR3: CASSFITGITNYGYTF
DNA: TGTGCCAGCAGTTTCATAACAGGGATTACTAACTATGGCTACACCTTC

J: TRBJ2-7
D: TRBD1
size: NA
V: TRBV19
CDR3: CASSMAGQGAYEQYF
DNA: TGTGCCAGTAGCATGGCGGGACAGGGGGCCTACGAGCAGTACTTC

J: TRBJ2-1
D: TRBD2
size: NA
V: TRBV5-1
CDR3: CASSLGLADSYNEQFF
DNA: TGCGCCAGCAGCTTGGGACTAGCGGACTCCTACAATGAGCAGTTCTTC

J: TRBJ2-3
D: NA
size: NA
V: TRBV9
CDR3: CASSVGGPEGDTQYF
DNA: TGTGCCAGCAGCGTCGGGGGGCCAGAAGGAGATACGCAGTATTTT

J: TRBJ1-4
D: NA
size: NA
V: TRBV11-2
CDR3: CASSPYSGTTAFF
DNA: TGTGCCAGCAGCCCGTACTCCGGGACAACCGCGTTTTTT

J: TRBJ2-5
D: TRBD2
size: once
V: TRBV12-3/TRBV12-4
CDR3: CASSSGGRAQYF
DNA: TGTGCCAGCAGTTCGGGGGGACGCGCCCAGTACTTC

J: TRBJ1-2
D: NA
size: NA
V: TRBV13
CDR3: CASSRQLDRSYGYTF
DNA: TGTGCCAGCAGCCGACAGCTGGATCGTAGCTATGGCTACACCTTC

J: TRBJ1-4
D: NA
size: NA
V: TRBV10-2
CDR3: CASSESRTVNEKLFF
DNA: TGCGCCAGCAGTGAGTCGAGGACAGTCAATGAAAAACTGTTTTTT

J: TRBJ1-2
D: NA
size: NA
V: TRBV30
CDR3: CAWVLQGNYGYTF
DNA: TGTGCCTGGGTCTTGCAGGGGAACTATGGCTACACCTTC

J: TRBJ1-3
D: NA
size: NA
V: TRBV7-2
CDR3: CASSSEQGWSGNTIYF
DNA: TGTGCCAGCAGCTCGGAACAGGGCTGGTCTGGAAACACCATATATTTT

J: TRBJ1-4
D: TRBD1
size: NA
V: TRBV5-1
CDR3: CASSWGQGKLFF
DNA: TGCGCCAGCAGTTGGGGACAGGGGAAACTGTTTTTT

J: TRBJ2-3
D: NA
size: once
V: TRBV25-1
CDR3: CARGATDTQYF
DNA: TGTGCCAGGGGGGCTACAGATACGCAGTATTTT

J: TRBJ2-1
D: NA
size: NA
V: TRBV5-1
CDR3: CASSGDGGPNNEQFF
DNA: TGCGCCAGCAGCGGAGACGGGGGGCCGAACAATGAGCAGTTCTTC

J: TRBJ2-5
D: NA
size: NA
V: TRBV7-2
CDR3: CASSLTIRQETQYF
DNA: TGTGCCAGCAGCTTAACTATACGGCAAGAGACCCAGTACTTC

J: TRBJ2-1
D: TRBD1
size: NA
V: TRBV7-7
CDR3: CASSLAPTGASYNEQFF
DNA: TGTGCTAGCAGCTTAGCGCCTACAGGGGCATCCTACAATGAGCAGTTCTTC

J: TRBJ2-1
D: NA
size: once
V: TRBV3-1/TRBV3-2
CDR3: CASSQGGFDEQFF
DNA: TGTGCCAGCAGCCAAGGAGGGTTTGATGAGCAGTTCTTC

J: TRBJ2-3
D: TRBD2
size: NA
V: TRBV15
CDR3: CATSRDTSGAGDTQYF
DNA: TGTGCCACCAGCAGAGACACTAGCGGGGCAGGAGATACGCAGTATTTT

J: TRBJ1-1
D: NA
size: once
V: TRBV11-2
CDR3: CASSFGTWKDTEAFF
DNA: TGTGCCAGCAGCTTCGGGACATGGAAGGACACTGAAGCTTTCTTT